The 26 T cell receptor beta chains presented below share a single source sample, sequenced in a study of vaccination effects on CD4 cells after COVID-19. Libraries were prepared by immunoSEQ multiplex PCR; TCRdb keeps only in-frame clonotypes and omits some of them. The sample gives fewer than 90,000 clones, under 85% of which show up once; roughly 1.1% is in the top ten. Using viral peptide pools, the ViraFEST assay grew out antigen-specific CD4+ T cells prior to sequencing. Around day 10 of culture, CD4+ T cells were separated out. Each participant was given two doses of one vaccine (BNT162b2 or mRNA-1273). These TCRs' antigens remain unknown. The sequencing used CD4+ T cells from PBMCs cultured with HCoV-OC43 spike peptides, collected after COVID-19 vaccination. Subset defined: HCoV-OC43 spike overlapping peptide pool stimulation. These TCRs come from a human donor who received a COVID-19 vaccine.

The CDR3 DNA reads as TGTGCCTGGAGTCGAGAGGGGTACAATCAGCCCCAGCATTTT. This translates into CAWSREGYNQPQHF. This chain uses TRBV30 with TRBJ1-5, with D tentatively TRBD1 (5 bases). With 2 bases removed from V and 3 bases from J, the gap between germline ends came to 11 bases. This CDR3 comprises 14 residues. Germline values: CDR1 GTSNPN, CDR2 SVGIG (reference sequence).

The chain joins TRBV10-1 to TRBJ2-2; D not resolved. Trimming removed 2 bases at V and 5 bases at J, with 6 bases between. This CDR3 has 13 amino acids. The V gene's germline CDR1 is WNHNN and CDR2 SYGVQD (reference sequence). The CDR3 spells CASSEGVTGELFF. CDR3 sequence (DNA): TGCGCCAGCAGTGAGGGGGTAACCGGGGAGCTGTTTTTT.

V and J are TRBV5-1 and TRBJ1-4; 7 bases agree with TRBD1. This CDR3 has 15 amino acids. The J segment lost 7 bases and the V segment lost 4 bases, leaving 10 bases of the junction unmatched. CDR1 and CDR2 from the germline V gene are SGHRS and YFSETQ. The CDR3 loop is CASSPDRVKGEKLFF. CDR3 DNA: TGCGCCAGCAGCCCAGACAGGGTAAAGGGTGAAAAACTGTTTTTT.

The chain joins TRBV9 to TRBJ2-5, with 7 bases matching TRBD1. This CDR3 has 13 amino acids. Germline loops: CDR1 SGDLS, CDR2 YYNGEE. Trimming at V came to 3 bases and at J to 4 bases, leaving 3 bases not matched to a gene. CDR3 loop: CASSARTGETQYF. Written as DNA, the CDR3 is TGTGCCAGCAGCGCTCGGACAGGAGAGACCCAGTACTTC.

The chain uses TRBV19 and TRBJ1-6; a possible D gene is TRBD1 (5 bases). The CDR3 is 18 residues long. Germline values: CDR1 LNHDA, CDR2 SQIVND (reference sequence). V shed 8 bases and J shed 0 bases, with 20 bases lying between them. The CDR3 loop reads CASSSGQGQSSYNSPLHF. The CDR3 DNA reads as TGTGCCAGTTCGTCCGGGCAGGGCCAGAGCTCCTATAATTCACCCCTCCACTTT.

This clone appeared a few times. The V call is TRBV6-5, the J call TRBJ1-6; TRBD1 is a possible D gene (5 bases). The V gene lost 7 bases and the J gene lost 10 bases, with 17 bases spanning the gap. Germline CDR1 is MNHEY and CDR2 is SVGAGI. The CDR3 length is 14 residues. The CDR3: CASTPGGSWSPLHF. CDR3 bases: TGTGCCAGCACCCCCGGGGGTAGTTGGTCACCCCTCCACTTT.

V and J are TRBV27 and TRBJ2-5; D gene uncertain. V lost 7 bases to trimming and J lost 3 bases, with 12 bases between them. This CDR3 region has 13 residues. In germline, CDR1 is MNHEY, CDR2 SMNVEV (reference sequence). DNA for the CDR3: TGTGCCAGCATGGGTGTGGGTAAAGAGACCCAGTACTTC. Protein: CASMGVGKETQYF.

The rearrangement uses TRBV15 and TRBJ1-4; D is unresolved. This CDR3 region has 15 residues. Per germline, CDR1 LNHNV and CDR2 YYDKDF (reference sequence). Trimming removed 0 bases from V and 8 bases from J, with 13 bases in between. CDR3 loop: CATSRDNFNGEKLFF. CDR3 coding DNA: TGTGCCACCAGCAGAGATAATTTTAATGGGGAAAAACTGTTTTTT.

This clone was detected a few times. V gene TRBV6-6 combines with J gene TRBJ2-5; 7 bases align to TRBD1. The CDR3 sequence is 16 residues long. Trimming took 2 bases from V and 6 from J; bases not matched to a gene: 12. CDR1 MNHNY and CDR2 SVGAGI come from the germline V gene (reference sequence). The CDR3 spells CASSYAPDRLSKTQYF. As DNA, the CDR3 is TGTGCCAGCAGTTACGCCCCGGACAGGTTAAGTAAGACCCAGTACTTC.

The chain combines TRBV18 with TRBJ1-1; D gene ambiguous. With 1 base removed from V and 6 bases from J, the gap between germline ends came to 15 bases. There are 15 residues in the CDR3. Germline loops: CDR1 KGHSH, CDR2 LQKENI. CDR3 sequence: CASSPLSLTQAEAFF. The DNA for the CDR3 is TGTGCCAGCTCACCACTTTCCTTGACCCAGGCTGAAGCTTTCTTT.

The chain has TRBV3-1 (or the pseudogene TRBV3-2) and TRBJ1-1; D unclear. This CDR3 spans 13 amino acids. V was shortened by 1 base and J by 8 bases, with 11 bases between the two germline ends. Germline V CDR1 and CDR2: LGHDT, YNNKEL (reference sequence). Written as DNA, the CDR3 is TGTGCCAGCAGCCAAGTCCTTAGGGCCGAAGCTTTCTTT. Its protein is CASSQVLRAEAFF.

The table lists this clone with a few counts. The rearrangement links TRBV15 to TRBJ1-2; possibly TRBD1 for D (5 bases). The CDR3 is 13 amino acids. Germline loops: CDR1 LNHNV, CDR2 YYDKDF (reference sequence). With 1 base removed from V and 5 bases from J, the gap between germline ends came to 8 bases. The DNA of the CDR3 is TGTGCCACCAGCAGAGTCGGGGGGTATGGCTACACCTTC. The encoded protein is CATSRVGGYGYTF.

This clone was counted a few times. The gene calls are TRBV15 and TRBJ1-4; a weak D match, TRBD1 (5 bases). This CDR3 contains 15 residues. The V gene's germline CDR1 is LNHNV and CDR2 YYDKDF (reference sequence). V was pared by 0 bases and J by 2 bases, with 7 bases between. CDR3 DNA sequence: TGTGCCACCAGCAGAGATCAGGGTACTAATGAAAAACTGTTTTTT. Translating it yields CATSRDQGTNEKLFF. The full variable domain, rest sourced from reference TRBV15 and TRBJ1-4, is DAMVIQNPRYQVTQFGKPVTLSCSQTLNHNVMYWYQQKSSQAPKLLFHYYDKDFNNEADTPDNFQSRRPNTSFCFLDIRSPGLGDTAMYLCATSRDQGTNEKLFFGSGTQLSVL.

This rearrangement joins TRBV4-1 to TRBJ1-5; TRBD1 might be the D (5 bases). CDR1 and CDR2 from the germline V gene are MGHRA and YSYEKL. This CDR3 comprises 16 residues. V dropped 2 bases and J dropped 2 bases, with 13 bases sitting between them. This chain's CDR3 is CASSQSYGRGNQPQHF. The CDR3 nucleotides read TGCGCCAGCAGCCAATCGTACGGCAGGGGCAATCAGCCCCAGCATTTT.

The chain recombines TRBV6-5 with TRBJ2-5; D is undetermined. The germline CDR1 and CDR2 sequences are MNHEY and SVGAGI. The length of the CDR3 is 13 residues. V was clipped by 6 bases and J by 1 base, with 9 bases between them. This CDR3 is CASRKTVQETQYF. For the CDR3, the DNA is TGTGCCAGCAGAAAGACGGTCCAAGAGACCCAGTACTTC.

The chain joins TRBV24-1 to TRBJ2-1; tentative D call: TRBD2 (7 bases). Germline V gives CDR1 KGHDR, CDR2 SFDVKD. Trimming removed 7 bases at V and 10 bases at J, with 22 bases between. CDR3 size: 15 residues. CDR3 loop: CATRGGDTPLEEQFF. The CDR3 bases are TGTGCCACCAGGGGGGGGGACACCCCCCTTGAGGAGCAGTTCTTC.

V is TRBV5-1 and J is TRBJ2-5; D uncertain. The CDR3 runs 15 residues. Trimming left V 5 bases short and J 2 bases short, with 16 bases between. Germline V gene data show CDR1 as SGHRS and CDR2 as YFSETQ. The CDR3 sequence is CASSGAANLQETQYF. In nucleotides, the CDR3 is TGCGCCAGCAGTGGCGCAGCGAACTTACAAGAGACCCAGTACTTC.

The chain employs TRBV5-1 and TRBJ2-3; TRBD2 agrees at 7 bases. The junction had 7 bases not matched to a gene; V was cut back by 4 bases and J by 8 bases. The germline gives CDR1 SGHRS, CDR2 YFSETQ. This CDR3 has 13 residues. This chain's CDR3 is CASSREADATQYF. The CDR3 coding sequence is TGCGCCAGCAGCCGGGAGGCGGATGCTACGCAGTATTTT.

This chain uses TRBV19 with TRBJ2-2, with TRBD2 as a possible D gene (6 bases). The V end lost 1 base, the J end lost 7 bases, and 10 bases lay between the germline ends. The germline CDR1 and CDR2 sequences are LNHDA and SQIVND (reference sequence). This CDR3 contains 14 residues. The CDR3: CASSIGSDYGELFF. CDR3 DNA sequence: TGTGCCAGTAGTATAGGTTCGGACTACGGGGAGCTGTTTTTT.

In this sample, this clone turned up once. V is TRBV2 and J is TRBJ1-2; D might be TRBD1 (5 bases). Germline lookup yields CDR1 SNHLY and CDR2 FYNNEI. The CDR3 spans 13 residues. V gave up 6 bases and J gave up 4 bases, with 12 bases separating them. The CDR3 DNA is TGTGCCAGCAGCCCCGGCGGGGGCTATGGCTACACCTTC. Translating gives CASSPGGGYGYTF.

The V and J genes are TRBV5-1 and TRBJ2-5; TRBD2 aligns across 10 bases. Germline V gene sequence: CDR1 SGHRS, CDR2 YFSETQ. The CDR3 is 16 residues long. V shed 5 bases, J shed 3 bases, and the junction held 10 bases outside the gene matches. For the CDR3, the DNA is TGCGCCAGCAGTCCCATCCCCCTAGCGGGGGAAGAGACCCAGTACTTC. It encodes CASSPIPLAGEETQYF.

The rearrangement links TRBV28 to TRBJ1-2, with D maybe TRBD1 (5 bases). The CDR3 extends over 17 amino acids. Germline loops: CDR1 MDHEN, CDR2 SYDVKM. V dropped 6 bases and J dropped 6 bases, with 26 bases sitting between them. This CDR3 is CASSVTGPSSNINGYTF. DNA for the CDR3: TGTGCCAGCAGCGTGACGGGACCATCATCAAACATAAATGGCTACACCTTC.

V usage is TRBV19 and J usage is TRBJ1-4, with 7 bases identical to TRBD1. The germline V gene has CDR1 LNHDA and CDR2 SQIVND (reference sequence). After removal of 3 bases from V and 6 bases from J, the junction contained 10 bases not matched to a gene. The CDR3 has 16 residues. For the CDR3, the DNA is TGTGCCAGTAGTATCTTAAGGCCAGGGGGTGATGAAAAACTGTTTTTT. Translated: CASSILRPGGDEKLFF. Combining the CDR3 with reference TRBV19 and TRBJ1-4 gives the whole variable domain DGGITQSPKYLFRKEGQNVTLSCEQNLNHDAMYWYRQDPGQGLRLIYYSQIVNDFQKGDIAEGYSVSREKKESFPLTVTSAQKNPTAFYLCASSILRPGGDEKLFFGSGTQLSVL.

The table lists this clone with a few counts. V and J are TRBV7-8 and TRBJ2-1; 8 bases fit TRBD2. Germline values: CDR1 SGHVS, CDR2 FQNEAQ. V gave up 5 bases and J gave up 9 bases; unmatched junction bases: 15. This CDR3 comprises 16 residues. The CDR3: CASSPTVAGFGREQFF. CDR3 coding DNA: TGTGCCAGCAGCCCTACAGTAGCGGGGTTTGGCCGTGAGCAGTTCTTC.

This rearrangement joins TRBV5-6 to TRBJ2-7; 9 bases are shared with TRBD1. The CDR3 spans 15 residues. Trimming at V came to 3 bases and at J to 5 bases, leaving 9 bases not matched to a gene. In germline, CDR1 is SGHDT, CDR2 YYEEEE. CDR3 protein: CASSSTGTGFHEQYV. Written as DNA, the CDR3 is TGTGCCAGCAGCTCTACCGGGACAGGGTTCCACGAGCAGTACGTC.

This rearrangement joins TRBV6-5 to TRBJ2-7; no definite D call. V was cut by 0 bases and J by 0 bases, with 9 bases left in between. Per germline, CDR1 MNHEY and CDR2 SVGAGI. The CDR3 contains 15 residues. The CDR3 region has the DNA TGTGCCAGCAGTTACTCTGGCAGACCCTCCTACGAGCAGTACGTC. Translating gives CASSYSGRPSYEQYV.